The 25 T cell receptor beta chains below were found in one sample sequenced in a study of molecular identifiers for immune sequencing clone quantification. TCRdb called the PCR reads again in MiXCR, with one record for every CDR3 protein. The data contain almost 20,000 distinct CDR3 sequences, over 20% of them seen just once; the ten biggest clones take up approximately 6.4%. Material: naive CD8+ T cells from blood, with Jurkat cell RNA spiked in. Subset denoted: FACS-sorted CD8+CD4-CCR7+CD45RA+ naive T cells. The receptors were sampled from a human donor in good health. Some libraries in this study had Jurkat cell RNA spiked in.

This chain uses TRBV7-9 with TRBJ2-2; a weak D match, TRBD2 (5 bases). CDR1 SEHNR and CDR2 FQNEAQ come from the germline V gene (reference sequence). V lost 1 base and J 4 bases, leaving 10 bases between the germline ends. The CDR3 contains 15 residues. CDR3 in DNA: TGTGCCAGCAGCTTAGTTTGGCGGGTCACCGGGGAGCTGTTTTTT. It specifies CASSLVWRVTGELFF.

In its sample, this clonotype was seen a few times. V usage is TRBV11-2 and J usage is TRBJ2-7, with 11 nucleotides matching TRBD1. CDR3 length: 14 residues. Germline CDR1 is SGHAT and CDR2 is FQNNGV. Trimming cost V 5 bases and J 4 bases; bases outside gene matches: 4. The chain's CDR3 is CASSTGQGAYEQYF. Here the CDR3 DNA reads TGTGCCAGCAGCACCGGACAGGGGGCATACGAGCAGTACTTC.

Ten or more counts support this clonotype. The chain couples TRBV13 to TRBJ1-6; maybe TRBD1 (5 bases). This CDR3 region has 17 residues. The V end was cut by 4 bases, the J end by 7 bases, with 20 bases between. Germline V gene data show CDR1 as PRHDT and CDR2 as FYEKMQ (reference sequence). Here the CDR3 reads CASSSFTQGMENSPLHF. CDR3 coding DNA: TGTGCCAGCAGCTCCTTTACCCAGGGTATGGAGAATTCACCCCTCCACTTT.

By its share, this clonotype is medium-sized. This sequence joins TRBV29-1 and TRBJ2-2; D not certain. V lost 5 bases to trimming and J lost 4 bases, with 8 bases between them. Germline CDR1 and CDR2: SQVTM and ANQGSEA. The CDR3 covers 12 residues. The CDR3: CSVPTTTGELFF. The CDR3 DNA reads TGCAGCGTTCCCACTACCACCGGGGAGCTGTTTTTT.

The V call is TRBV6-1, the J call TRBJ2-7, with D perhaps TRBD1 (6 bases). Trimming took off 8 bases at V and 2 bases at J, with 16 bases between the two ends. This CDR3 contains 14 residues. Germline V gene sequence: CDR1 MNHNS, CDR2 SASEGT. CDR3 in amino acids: CASFDLSGAYEQYF. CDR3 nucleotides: TGTGCCAGCTTTGACCTTTCAGGGGCCTACGAGCAGTACTTC.

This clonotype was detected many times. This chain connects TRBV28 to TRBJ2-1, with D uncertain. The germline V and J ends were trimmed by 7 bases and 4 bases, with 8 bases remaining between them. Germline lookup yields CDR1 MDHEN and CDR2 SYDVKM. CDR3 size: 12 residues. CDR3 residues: CASMGQYNEQFF. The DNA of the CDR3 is TGTGCCAGCATGGGCCAGTACAATGAGCAGTTCTTC.

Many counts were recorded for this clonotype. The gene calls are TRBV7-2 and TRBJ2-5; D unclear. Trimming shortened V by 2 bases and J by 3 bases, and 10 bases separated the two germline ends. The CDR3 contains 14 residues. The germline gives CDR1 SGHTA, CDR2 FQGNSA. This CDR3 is CASSLPQSKETQYF. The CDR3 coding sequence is TGTGCCAGCAGCTTACCACAGTCTAAAGAGACCCAGTACTTC.

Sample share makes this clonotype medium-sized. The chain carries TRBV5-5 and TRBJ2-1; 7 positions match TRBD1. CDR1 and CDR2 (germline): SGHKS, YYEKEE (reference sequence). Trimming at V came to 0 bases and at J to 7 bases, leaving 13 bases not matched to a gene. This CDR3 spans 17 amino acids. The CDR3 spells CASSLVTGTAGWNEQFF. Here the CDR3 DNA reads TGTGCCAGCAGCTTGGTTACCGGGACAGCAGGGTGGAATGAGCAGTTCTTC.

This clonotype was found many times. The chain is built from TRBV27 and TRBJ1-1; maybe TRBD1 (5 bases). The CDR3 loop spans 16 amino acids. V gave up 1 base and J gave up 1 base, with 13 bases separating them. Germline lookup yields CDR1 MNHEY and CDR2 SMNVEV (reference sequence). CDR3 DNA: TGTGCCAGCAGTTTATTATGGGCGGGGGGGAACACTGAAGCTTTCTTT. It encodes CASSLLWAGGNTEAFF.

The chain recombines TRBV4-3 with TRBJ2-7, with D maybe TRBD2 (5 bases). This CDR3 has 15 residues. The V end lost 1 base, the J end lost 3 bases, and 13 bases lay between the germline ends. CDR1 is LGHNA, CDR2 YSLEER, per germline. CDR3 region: CASSQAAGGIYEQYF. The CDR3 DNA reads TGCGCCAGCAGCCAAGCCGCGGGCGGCATCTACGAGCAGTACTTC.

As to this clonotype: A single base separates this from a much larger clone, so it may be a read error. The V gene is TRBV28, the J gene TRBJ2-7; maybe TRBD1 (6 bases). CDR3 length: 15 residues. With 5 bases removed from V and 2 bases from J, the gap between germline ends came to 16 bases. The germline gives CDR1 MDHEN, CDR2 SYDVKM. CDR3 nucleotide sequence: TGTGCCAGCAGTCACGGGGCAGGGGTACCCTACGAGCAGTACTTC. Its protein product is CASSHGAGVPYEQYF. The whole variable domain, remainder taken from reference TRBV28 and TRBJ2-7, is DVKVTQSSRYLVKRTGEKVFLECVQDMDHENMFWYRQDPGLGLRLIYFSYDVKMKEKGDIPEGYSVSREKKERFSLILESASTNQTSMYLCASSHGAGVPYEQYFGPGTRLTVT.

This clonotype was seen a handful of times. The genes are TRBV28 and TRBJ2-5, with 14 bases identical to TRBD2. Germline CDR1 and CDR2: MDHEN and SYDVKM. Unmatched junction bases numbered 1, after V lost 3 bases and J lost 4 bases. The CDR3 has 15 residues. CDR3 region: CASSFGLAGGETQYF. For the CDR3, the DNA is TGTGCCAGCAGTTTTGGACTAGCGGGAGGAGAGACCCAGTACTTC. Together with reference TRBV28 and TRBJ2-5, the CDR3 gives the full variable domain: DVKVTQSSRYLVKRTGEKVFLECVQDMDHENMFWYRQDPGLGLRLIYFSYDVKMKEKGDIPEGYSVSREKKERFSLILESASTNQTSMYLCASSFGLAGGETQYFGPGTRLLVL.

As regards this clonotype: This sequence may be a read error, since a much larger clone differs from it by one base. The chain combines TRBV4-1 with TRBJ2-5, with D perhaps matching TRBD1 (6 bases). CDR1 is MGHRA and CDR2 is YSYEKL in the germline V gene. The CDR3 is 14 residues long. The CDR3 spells CASSPPGVGETQHF. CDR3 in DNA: TGCGCCAGCAGCCCCCCAGGGGTTGGGGAGACCCAGCACTTC.

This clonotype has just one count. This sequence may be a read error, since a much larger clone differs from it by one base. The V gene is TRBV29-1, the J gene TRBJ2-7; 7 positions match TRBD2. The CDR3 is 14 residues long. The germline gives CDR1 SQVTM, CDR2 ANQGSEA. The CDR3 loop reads CSVEEGGSGYERYF. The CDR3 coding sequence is TGCAGCGTTGAAGAGGGGGGGAGTGGCTACGAGCGGTACTTC.

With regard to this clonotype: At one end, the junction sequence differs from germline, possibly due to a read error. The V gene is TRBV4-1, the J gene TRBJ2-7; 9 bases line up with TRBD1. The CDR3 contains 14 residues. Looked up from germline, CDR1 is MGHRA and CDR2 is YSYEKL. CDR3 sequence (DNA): TGCGCCAGCAGCCAAGCAGGGACAGGGTTCGAGCGGTACTTC. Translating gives CASSQAGTGFERYF.

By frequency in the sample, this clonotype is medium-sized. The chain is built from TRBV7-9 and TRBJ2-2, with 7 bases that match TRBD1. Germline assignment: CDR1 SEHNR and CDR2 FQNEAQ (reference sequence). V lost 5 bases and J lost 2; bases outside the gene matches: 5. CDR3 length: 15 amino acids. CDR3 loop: CASSATGTNTGELFF. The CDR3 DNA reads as TGTGCCAGCAGCGCGACAGGGACAAACACCGGGGAGCTGTTTTTT.

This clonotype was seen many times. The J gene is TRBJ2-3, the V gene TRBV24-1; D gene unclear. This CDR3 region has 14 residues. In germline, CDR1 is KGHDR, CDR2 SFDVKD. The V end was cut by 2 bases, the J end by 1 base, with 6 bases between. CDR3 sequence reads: CATSDSHGTDTQYF. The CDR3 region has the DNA TGTGCCACCAGTGATTCGCACGGCACAGATACGCAGTATTTT.

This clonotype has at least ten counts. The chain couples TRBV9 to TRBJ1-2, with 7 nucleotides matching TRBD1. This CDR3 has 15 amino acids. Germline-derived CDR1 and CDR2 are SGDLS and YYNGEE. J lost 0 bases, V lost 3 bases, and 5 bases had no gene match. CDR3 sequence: CASSASGTANYGYTF. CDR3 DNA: TGTGCCAGCAGCGCGTCCGGGACAGCTAACTATGGCTACACCTTC.

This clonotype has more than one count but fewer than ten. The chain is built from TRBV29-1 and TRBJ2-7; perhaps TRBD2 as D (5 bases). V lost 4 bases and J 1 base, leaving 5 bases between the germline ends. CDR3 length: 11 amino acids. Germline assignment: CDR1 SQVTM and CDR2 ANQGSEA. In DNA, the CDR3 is TGCAGCGTTGGACTATCCTACGAGCAGTACTTC. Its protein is CSVGLSYEQYF.

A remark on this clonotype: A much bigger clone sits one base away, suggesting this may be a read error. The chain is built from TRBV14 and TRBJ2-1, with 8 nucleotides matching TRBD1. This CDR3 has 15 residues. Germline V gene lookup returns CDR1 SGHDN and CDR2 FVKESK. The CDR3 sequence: CASSQGQASYNEQLF. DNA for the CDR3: TGTGCCAGCAGCCAGGGACAGGCATCCTACAATGAGCAGCTCTTC.

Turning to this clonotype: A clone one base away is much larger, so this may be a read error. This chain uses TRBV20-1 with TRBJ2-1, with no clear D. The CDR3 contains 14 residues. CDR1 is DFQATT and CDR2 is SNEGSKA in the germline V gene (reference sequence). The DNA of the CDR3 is TGCCGTGCTAGAGAAGGTCTAGTAATGTATGAGCAGTTCTTC. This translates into CRAREGLVMYEQFF.

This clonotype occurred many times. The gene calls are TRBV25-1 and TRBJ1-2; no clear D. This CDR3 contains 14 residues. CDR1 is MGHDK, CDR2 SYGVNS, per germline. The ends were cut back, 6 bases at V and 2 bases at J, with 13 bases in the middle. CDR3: CASSPTRHNYGYTF. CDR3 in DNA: TGTGCCAGCAGCCCGACTAGGCACAACTATGGCTACACCTTC.

CDR3 amino acids: CASSQVLQGPGTQYF. CDR3 nucleotide sequence: TGCGCCAGCAGCCAAGTCCTACAGGGGCCAGGTACGCAGTATTTT. V is TRBV4-3 and J is TRBJ2-3; TRBD1 matches 7 bases. Looked up from germline, CDR1 is LGHNA and CDR2 is YSLEER. There are 15 residues in the CDR3. V was clipped by 1 base and J by 8 bases; unmatched bases: 9.

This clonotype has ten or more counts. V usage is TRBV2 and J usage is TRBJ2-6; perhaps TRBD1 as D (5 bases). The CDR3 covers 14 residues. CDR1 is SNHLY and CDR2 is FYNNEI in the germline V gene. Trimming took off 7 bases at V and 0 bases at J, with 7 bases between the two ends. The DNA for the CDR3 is TGTGCCAGCACCGGACACTCTGGGGCCAACGTCCTGACTTTC. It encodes CASTGHSGANVLTF.

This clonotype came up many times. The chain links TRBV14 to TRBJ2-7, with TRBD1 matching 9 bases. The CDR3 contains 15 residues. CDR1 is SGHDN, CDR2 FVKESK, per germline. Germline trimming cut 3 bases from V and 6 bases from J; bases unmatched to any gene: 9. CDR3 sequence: CASSHPGQGRLEQYF. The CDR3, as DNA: TGTGCCAGCAGCCACCCGGGACAGGGCCGCCTCGAGCAGTACTTC.